One and the same sample provided the 25 T cell receptor beta chains below, sequenced in a study of CD8 T cells in ankylosing spondylitis. TCRdb reprocessed the 5' RACE reads via MiXCR and lists one record per CDR3 protein. The sample shows 290,000 or so distinct CDR3 sequences, around 21% of them seen only once. Sequencing input: blood, either unsorted or a sorted T cell fraction (not recorded which). All receptors come from a female donor with ankylosing spondylitis or in good health (not recorded which).

This clonotype has just a few counts. V usage is TRBV5-1 and J usage is TRBJ2-7, with 9 bases matching TRBD1. The V and J ends lost 0 bases and 4 bases, in that order; junction bases with no gene match: 5. There are 15 residues in the CDR3. Germline V gives CDR1 SGHRS, CDR2 YFSETQ. The CDR3 region has the DNA TGCGCCAGCAGCTTGGATCGGACAGGGGAGTACGAGCAGTACTTC. Translated: CASSLDRTGEYEQYF.

The chain employs TRBV12-3 or TRBV12-4 and TRBJ1-2, with D hard to call. The CDR3 has 16 amino acids. V shed 6 bases and J shed 3 bases, with 20 bases lying between them. The CDR3: CASSRSWQNVHYGYTF. Here the CDR3 DNA reads TGTGCCAGCAGCCGTAGCTGGCAGAACGTTCACTATGGCTACACCTTC.

This rearrangement joins TRBV7-2 to TRBJ2-4; 7 bases match TRBD1. Unmatched junction bases numbered 6, after V lost 1 base and J lost 6 bases. The CDR3 contains 15 residues. Germline V CDR1 and CDR2: SGHTA, FQGNSA. CDR3 protein: CASSLGGRGINIQYF. The CDR3 bases are TGTGCCAGCAGCTTAGGTGGCAGGGGGATAAACATTCAGTACTTC.

This clonotype was seen more than once but under ten times. The V and J genes are TRBV12-3 or TRBV12-4 and TRBJ1-5; D is unclear. CDR3 length equals 14 residues. V was pared by 0 bases and J by 7 bases, with 10 bases between. The DNA of the CDR3 is TGTGCCAGCAGTTTAGCGGGTGGGTACCAGCCCCAGCATTTT. Its protein product is CASSLAGGYQPQHF.

The genes are TRBV20-1 and TRBJ1-5, with D possibly being TRBD1 (6 bases). The CDR3 extends over 13 amino acids. Trimming took 4 bases from V and 4 from J, leaving 11 bases between them. Per the germline V gene, CDR1 is DFQATT and CDR2 is SNEGSKA (reference sequence). CDR3 DNA sequence: TGCAGTGCTACCAAGGGGGGGAATCAGCCCCAGCATTTT. Translated: CSATKGGNQPQHF.

The chain uses TRBV6-1 and TRBJ1-4; 8 bases map to TRBD1. The CDR3 length is 14 residues. After removal of 6 bases from V and 5 bases from J, the junction contained 5 bases not matched to a gene. The V gene's germline CDR1 is MNHNS and CDR2 SASEGT. CDR3 nucleotide sequence: TGTGCCAGCAGGCAGGACAGGGTGAATGAAAAACTGTTTTTT. Protein: CASRQDRVNEKLFF.

This clonotype was seen a few times. CDR3 protein: CASGGQQGKEHWTSGANVLTF. For the CDR3, the DNA is TGTGCCAGCGGTGGGCAGCAAGGGAAAGAGCACTGGACCTCTGGGGCCAACGTCCTGACTTTC. The J gene is TRBJ2-6, the V gene TRBV6-1, with D unresolved. CDR1 and CDR2 (germline): MNHNS, SASEGT. The CDR3 consists of 21 residues. V lost 8 bases and J lost 0, with 29 bases in between.

The J gene is TRBJ2-1, the V gene TRBV7-8; TRBD2 aligns across 7 bases. Germline CDR1 SGHVS, CDR2 FQNEAQ. Trimming cost V 5 bases and J 8 bases; bases outside gene matches: 6. CDR3 size: 13 residues. CDR3 sequence: CASSRGRVDEQFF. CDR3 nucleotides: TGTGCCAGCAGCCGAGGGAGGGTCGATGAGCAGTTCTTC.

This clonotype was picked up many times. V and J are TRBV20-1 and TRBJ1-2; D remains unclear. CDR1 is DFQATT and CDR2 is SNEGSKA in the germline V gene (reference sequence). V lost 6 bases to trimming and J lost 7 bases, with 9 bases between them. The CDR3 is 10 residues long. This CDR3 is CSAAPVGYTF. The CDR3 DNA sequence: TGCAGTGCCGCGCCCGTTGGCTACACCTTC.

This clonotype came up a few times. V gene TRBV2 combines with J gene TRBJ2-1; 8 bases fit TRBD2. The CDR3 covers 14 residues. The V gene end was trimmed by 6 bases and the J gene end by 5 bases; junction bases not matched to a gene: 6. Per germline, CDR1 SNHLY and CDR2 FYNNEI. CDR3 residues: CASRRTSLNNEQFF. CDR3 nucleotides: TGTGCCAGCAGGCGGACTAGCCTAAACAATGAGCAGTTCTTC.

This clonotype was observed many times. This rearrangement joins TRBV11-2 to TRBJ2-5; D ambiguous. The germline V and J ends were trimmed by 1 base and 2 bases, with 5 bases remaining between them. The germline gives CDR1 SGHAT, CDR2 FQNNGV. The CDR3 sequence is 13 residues long. CDR3: CASSLVPQETQYF. The DNA of the CDR3 is TGTGCCAGCAGCTTAGTACCTCAAGAGACCCAGTACTTC.

V usage is TRBV12-3 or TRBV12-4 and J usage is TRBJ1-3; tentatively, D is TRBD1 (6 bases). This CDR3 has 16 residues. Trimming took off 6 bases at V and 0 bases at J, with 15 bases between the two ends. The CDR3 loop reads CASRLAGTRSGNTIYF. For the CDR3, the DNA is TGTGCCAGCAGACTAGCCGGGACACGCTCTGGAAACACCATATATTTT.

This chain connects TRBV28 to TRBJ2-7, with 9 bases matching TRBD2. The CDR3 totals 13 residues. V shed 6 bases and J 3 bases; nucleotides not matched to a gene: 3. Germline values: CDR1 MDHEN, CDR2 SYDVKM. In nucleotides, the CDR3 is TGTGCCAGCAGGGGTAGCGGGAGCTACGAGCAGTACTTC. Its protein product is CASRGSGSYEQYF.

The chain is built from TRBV4-2 and TRBJ2-1; the match to TRBD1 covers 8 bases. The CDR3 contains 15 residues. The junction had 1 base not matched to a gene; V was cut back by 0 bases and J by 3 bases. CDR1 and CDR2 (germline): LGHNA, YNFKEQ. As DNA, the CDR3 is TGTGCCAGCAGCCAAGAGGGACAGGACTACAATGAGCAGTTCTTC. Amino acid sequence: CASSQEGQDYNEQFF.

The chain recombines TRBV20-1 with TRBJ2-1; 10 bases match TRBD2. In germline, CDR1 is DFQATT, CDR2 SNEGSKA (reference sequence). Trimming cost V 0 bases and J 4 bases; bases outside gene matches: 6. This CDR3 comprises 16 residues. The CDR3 region has the DNA TGCAGTGCTAGAGATCCGGGACTAGCGATATACAATGAGCAGTTCTTC. It is translated as CSARDPGLAIYNEQFF.

This clonotype was counted at least ten times. The gene calls are TRBV20-1 and TRBJ1-1; tentative D call: TRBD1 (5 bases). Trimming pared 1 base from V and 1 base from J, leaving 10 bases between. The germline gives CDR1 DFQATT, CDR2 SNEGSKA (reference sequence). The CDR3 loop spans 14 amino acids. The CDR3 loop reads CSARVPGPNTEAFF. DNA for the CDR3: TGCAGTGCTAGAGTACCAGGGCCGAACACTGAAGCTTTCTTT.

This clonotype was found many times. This sequence joins TRBV5-6 and TRBJ2-7, with TRBD2 matching 9 bases. Germline CDR1 reads SGHDT; CDR2 reads YYEEEE. Germline trimming cut 4 bases from V and 2 bases from J; bases unmatched to any gene: 7. The CDR3 has 15 amino acids. The CDR3 DNA is TGTGCCAGCAGCCCAACGGGACTAGCACCCTACGAGCAGTACTTC. The encoded protein is CASSPTGLAPYEQYF.

This clonotype was picked up a small number of times. The chain combines TRBV18 with TRBJ2-3, with 11 bases fitting TRBD1. Germline V gene lookup returns CDR1 KGHSH and CDR2 LQKENI. The CDR3 runs 15 residues. Germline trimming cut 4 bases from V and 3 bases from J; bases unmatched to any gene: 3. The DNA of the CDR3 is TGTGCCAGCTCACGCGGGACAGGGGGAACAGATACGCAGTATTTT. It translates to CASSRGTGGTDTQYF.

The genes are TRBV7-2 and TRBJ2-5; perhaps TRBD2 as D (7 bases). Trimming left V 7 bases short and J 2 bases short, with 20 bases between. There are 16 residues in the CDR3. Germline V lookup: CDR1 SGHTA, CDR2 FQGNSA. CDR3 protein: CASTRGASGRQETQYF. In DNA, the CDR3 is TGTGCCAGCACTCGGGGGGCTAGCGGAAGACAAGAGACCCAGTACTTC.

J is TRBJ2-3 and V is TRBV7-9; 11 nucleotides align to TRBD2. Germline V gives CDR1 SEHNR, CDR2 FQNEAQ (reference sequence). V shed 6 bases, J shed 7 bases, and the junction held 6 bases outside the gene matches. There are 14 residues in the CDR3. Written as DNA, the CDR3 is TGTGCCAGCAGTACTAGCGGGAGTAAGAATACGCAGTATTTT. It is translated as CASSTSGSKNTQYF.

This chain uses TRBV4-1 with TRBJ2-1; D is unclear. Germline loops: CDR1 MGHRA, CDR2 YSYEKL. The CDR3 covers 13 residues. Trimming cost V 1 base and J 7 bases, with 8 bases left between them. The chain's CDR3 is CASSQVFQNEQFF. CDR3 coding DNA: TGCGCCAGCAGCCAAGTGTTCCAGAATGAGCAGTTCTTC.

The CDR3 sequence is CASINRRNTEAFF. CDR3 bases: TGTGCCAGCATCAACAGGAGGAACACTGAAGCTTTCTTT. The V call is TRBV25-1, the J call TRBJ1-1; TRBD1 is a possible D gene (5 bases). This CDR3 spans 13 amino acids. V was trimmed by 7 bases and J by 1 base, leaving 10 bases between them. The V gene's germline CDR1 is MGHDK and CDR2 SYGVNS.

There are a few counts of this clonotype. This rearrangement joins TRBV12-3 or TRBV12-4 to TRBJ1-1; D is perhaps TRBD1 (5 bases). The CDR3 is made up of 14 amino acids. The ends were cut back, 6 bases at V and 5 bases at J, with 16 bases in the middle. The CDR3 DNA reads as TGTGCCAGCAGCCTTAAGGGTGGGGGGACTGAAGCTTTCTTT. It specifies CASSLKGGGTEAFF.

This clonotype was counted between two and nine times. This sequence joins TRBV7-9 and TRBJ1-2; D gene unclear. CDR3 length: 14 residues. Germline-derived CDR1 and CDR2 are SEHNR and FQNEAQ (reference sequence). V lost 2 bases to trimming and J lost 5 bases, with 12 bases between them. The DNA for the CDR3 is TGTGCCAGCAGCTTACTCTCTCACCCGTATGGCTACACCTTC. It translates to CASSLLSHPYGYTF.

In this sample, this clonotype turned up a few times. V is TRBV11-2 and J is TRBJ2-5; 7 bases map to TRBD2. Germline CDR1 SGHAT, CDR2 FQNNGV. The V segment lost 4 bases and the J segment 0 bases; nucleotides outside the gene matches: 8. The CDR3 has 16 residues. The DNA of the CDR3 is TGTGCCAGCAGCTCCCCCCGGGGGGATTACCAAGAGACCCAGTACTTC. Residues: CASSSPRGDYQETQYF.